A selection of T cell receptor beta chains follows, all from one sample in a study of T cell repertoires in cytomegalovirus infection. TCRdb re-called the reads with MiXCR, one entry per CDR3 protein. Seen here are around 210,000 distinct CDR3 sequences, about 7% observed once, and the top ten hold 5.5% to 6.5%. Sample: PBMCs. The receptors originated from a human donor in good health (CMV status not recorded). Some clones in this sample may be carry-over from other donors' samples. CDR3s include the opening cysteine and the closing phenylalanine or tryptophan. A D gene is named only where the DNA matches it firmly. Expanded clones get a size class; other rows say once, few or many, or leave the size out.

J | size | length | V | D | DNA | CDR3
TRBJ2-1 | many | 15 | TRBV6-4 | TRBD2 | TGTGCCAGCGCCCTAGCGGGGGGGACCTACAATGAGCAGTTCTTC | CASALAGGTYNEQFF
TRBJ2-1 | many | 14 | TRBV29-1 | TRBD2 | TGCAGCGTTGTGGGCGGGGGACCCTACAATGAGCAGTTCTTC | CSVVGGGPYNEQFF
TRBJ2-7 | many | 13 | TRBV12-3/TRBV12-4 | . | TGTGCCAGCAGTTTACATCCCCAAAACGAGCAGTACTTC | CASSLHPQNEQYF
TRBJ2-6 | many | 14 | TRBV5-4 | TRBD1 | TGTGCCAGCAGCCCGCCGACAGGGAAGAGCGTCCTGACTTTC | CASSPPTGKSVLTF
TRBJ2-7 | many | 13 | TRBV30 | . | TGTGCCTGGAGTGTACTTACCGGGGACGAGCAGTACTTC | CAWSVLTGDEQYF
TRBJ2-1 | many | 17 | TRBV5-6 | . | TGTGCCAGCAGCCCCCAGGGGACACTGACCTTATACAATGAGCAGTTCTTC | CASSPQGTLTLYNEQFF
TRBJ1-5 | many | 16 | TRBV6-2/TRBV6-3 | TRBD1 | TGTGCCAGCAGTTACCCCGGGACAGGCCTCGGGCAGCCCCAGCATTTT | CASSYPGTGLGQPQHF
TRBJ1-1 | . | 13 | TRBV29-1 | . | TGCAGCGTAACCGACAGGATGAACACTGAAGCTTTCTTT | CSVTDRMNTEAFF
TRBJ1-5 | few | 13 | TRBV6-6 | . | TGTGCCAGCAGTGGTCAGGCCCATCAGCCCCAGCATTTT | CASSGQAHQPQHF
TRBJ2-3 | many | 13 | TRBV20-1 | . | TGCAGTGCTAGAGATTACAACACAGATACGCAGTATTTT | CSARDYNTDTQYF
TRBJ1-5 | many | 15 | TRBV7-2 | . | TGTGCCAGCAGCTCGGGACCTGGTGATGGTCAGCCCCAGCATTTT | CASSSGPGDGQPQHF
TRBJ2-2 | few | 14 | TRBV10-3 | . | TGTGCCATCAGTGGAGGACAGAACACCGGGGAGCTGTTTTTT | CAISGGQNTGELFF
TRBJ2-1 | many | 17 | TRBV7-9 | TRBD2 | TGTGCCAGCAGCGGGACTAGCGGGGGCCGCCGATACAATGAGCAGTTCTTC | CASSGTSGGRRYNEQFF
TRBJ2-2 | few | 13 | TRBV6-2/TRBV6-3 | . | TGTGCCAGCAGCCGGGATGATTTCGGGGAGCTGTTTTTT | CASSRDDFGELFF
TRBJ2-7 | many | 14 | TRBV7-2 | TRBD1 | TGTGCCAGCAGCCCGGACAGGGCTACCTACGAGCAGTACTTC | CASSPDRATYEQYF
TRBJ2-2 | many | 17 | TRBV20-1 | . | TGCAGTGCTAGAGATCGTCGTCGTGGGGGTTACACCGGGGAGCTGTTTTTT | CSARDRRRGGYTGELFF
TRBJ1-6 | many | 14 | TRBV7-3 | . | TGTGCCAGCAGCTTGGGGACCGGAGCTTCACCCCTCCACTTT | CASSLGTGASPLHF
TRBJ2-5 | many | 15 | TRBV5-1 | TRBD1 | TGCGCCAGCAGCTTCTTCGGACAGGGGGCGGAGACCCAGTACTTC | CASSFFGQGAETQYF
TRBJ2-1 | . | 14 | TRBV20-1 | . | TGCAGTGTTACGGGACACCCAGACTACAATGAGCAGTTCTTC | CSVTGHPDYNEQFF
TRBJ1-1 | few | 15 | TRBV4-3 | . | TGCGCCAGCAGCCAAGATGGGGCAGGGGCCCCTGAAGCTTTCTTT | CASSQDGAGAPEAFF
TRBJ2-1 | many | 13 | TRBV5-1 | . | TGCGCCAGCAGCCCGAAGGTCAACAATGAGCAGTTCTTC | CASSPKVNNEQFF
TRBJ2-3 | many | 21 | TRBV5-6 | TRBD2 | TGTGCCAGCAGCCGTATTCTCCACGGGACTAGCGGGCCTCCTAGCACAGATACGCAGTATTTT | CASSRILHGTSGPPSTDTQYF
TRBJ1-3 | . | 13 | TRBV20-1 | . | TGCAGTGCTTGGACGGAGAGGGGAAACACCATATATTTT | CSAWTERGNTIYF
TRBJ2-1 | many | 14 | TRBV6-1 | TRBD1 | TGTGCCAGCAGTCGACGAGGGACAGGGCATGAGCAGTTCTTC | CASSRRGTGHEQFF
TRBJ2-7 | few | 13 | TRBV5-1 | . | TGCGCCAGCAGCTTAACCCCCTCGGGCGAGCAGTACTTC | CASSLTPSGEQYF
TRBJ2-5 | . | 14 | TRBV7-4 | TRBD2 | TGTGCCAACAGCTTCAGCGGGGGGGGGGAAACCCAGTACTTC | CANSFSGGGETQYF
TRBJ1-5 | many | 15 | TRBV19 | . | TGTGCCAGTAGGCAGGACAGAGCGAGCAATCAGCCCCAGCATTTT | CASRQDRASNQPQHF
TRBJ1-2 | many | 14 | TRBV6-2/TRBV6-3 | . | TGTGCCAGCAGTGACCCGTTTGACCGGCGGGGCTACACCTTC | CASSDPFDRRGYTF
TRBJ2-7 | many | 19 | TRBV28 | TRBD2 | TGTGCCAGCAGTTTTGCGGGACTAGCGGGGGGGCGTTTCTCCTACGAGCAGTACTTC | CASSFAGLAGGRFSYEQYF
TRBJ2-1 | many | 15 | TRBV7-2 | TRBD2 | TGTGCCAGCAGCTCACTAGCGGGGGGCCTTAATGAGCAGTTCTTC | CASSSLAGGLNEQFF
TRBJ1-2 | many | 13 | TRBV29-1 | TRBD1 | TGCAGCGTGGCGACAGGGGAGGACTATGGCTACACCTTC | CSVATGEDYGYTF
TRBJ1-4 | many | 13 | TRBV6-5 | . | TGTGCCAGCAGTTATAGGTCCGGAGAAAAACTGTTTTTT | CASSYRSGEKLFF
TRBJ2-5 | many | 12 | TRBV29-1 | . | TGCAGCGTTCGGCGGGGCCAAGAGACCCAGTACTTC | CSVRRGQETQYF
TRBJ2-1 | many | 12 | TRBV5-6 | . | TGTGCCCGCGACGGGGCGGGCAATGAGCAGTTCTTC | CARDGAGNEQFF
TRBJ1-1 | few | 12 | TRBV14 | . | TGTGCCAGCAGCCAAGAGGAGGGTGAAGCTTTCTTT | CASSQEEGEAFF
TRBJ2-5 | many | 14 | TRBV18 | TRBD2 | TGTGCCAGCTCACCAGGACTAGGCTCAGAGACCCAGTACTTC | CASSPGLGSETQYF
TRBJ1-6 | few | 14 | TRBV16 | . | TGTGCCAGCAGCCATGGGCAGTCTAATTCACCCCTCCACTTT | CASSHGQSNSPLHF